Detailed here is one T cell receptor beta chain. This clonotype was seen ten or more times. Its antigen is unknown. Base qualities were left out, and no much larger clone turns up one base away. TCR cDNA was synthesized by 5'RACE template switching, through which a universal primer site and unique molecular identifiers were introduced. cDNA synthesis was primed from both the TCR alpha and TCR beta constant segments. Library amplification involved two PCR steps, and the second step added sample barcodes and sequencing adapters. Sequencing of the libraries was done on either Illumina HiSeq 2500 (2x100 bp) or NovaSeq (2x150 bp). As for how the authors treated the data: Reads were demultiplexed and collapsed into UMI consensus sequences with MIGEC, and V(D)J alignment was performed with MiXCR. Vaccine-responding clonotypes were defined with edgeR using replicate PBMC samples, requiring FDR below 0.01 and a log2 fold change above 5 up to day 15. CD4 or CD8 identity was assigned to each bulk clonotype according to whether the clonotype was present at higher abundance in the sequenced CD4 repertoire or the sequenced CD8 repertoire. Starting from the raw public reads, TCRdb applied fastp trimming at Q25, assembled clones with MiXCR and retained in-frame beta chains. For every CDR3 protein sequence, its rows merge into one entry that carries the most common genes and DNA. The V and J calls here are based on TCRdb, not the publication. A total of 400,000 to 650,000 distinct CDR3 sequences appear in this sample, 21% of them only once. About 16% of the sample belongs to the ten largest clones.

The treatment or condition label, as the study defines it: live attenuated yellow fever vaccine strain. Two biological replicates of bulk PBMCs were collected at each blood-draw timepoint. A standard Ficoll-Paque protocol was used to isolate PBMCs from peripheral blood. TriZol was used to extract RNA from bulk PBMCs, from CD4 and CD8 fractions, and from dextramer-positive and dextramer-negative fractions. The data belong to a study of T cells after yellow fever vaccination (dated by TCRdb to the late 2010s). At the level of the whole study: The SMART-Seq v4 Ultra Low Input RNA kit was used to prepare libraries from fractions with low cell numbers. The cohort comprised two healthy male donors, one aged 18 to 30 and one aged 30 to 39 years. Bulk TCR alpha and beta repertoires were sequenced longitudinally to track T-cell clones before and after primary and booster YFV17D yellow fever vaccination. Bulk PBMC replicates and cell subsets were isolated from blood drawn at multiple timepoints before and after both primary and secondary immunization.

Study-level results and caveats: Because abundant contaminating clonotypes from the bulk population could be contained in FACS-sorted repertoires, computational filtering was required. Compared with the primary T-cell response, the secondary T-cell response was faster but weaker, reaching its peak on day 5 rather than on day 15. Only a couple of donors were included in the study, so the extent to which the findings can be generalized is limited. A small fraction of clonotypes showed up in both the CD4 and CD8 compartments, probably as a result of convergent recombination. After the booster, most clones that had expanded after primary vaccination were detected again (approximately 96% of CD4 and roughly nine tenths of CD8), suggesting broad maintenance of memory.

This clonotype originated in a young man who received the YFV17D yellow fever vaccine. This specimen was PBMCs, taken approximately 20 days after the first yellow fever vaccination.

CDR3 protein: CASSVGTTSTDTQYF. The nucleotides read TGCGCCAGCAGTGTGGGGACGACTAGCACAGATACGCAGTATTTT. The receptor chain draws on TRBV5-1 and TRBJ2-3; the D call is tentative, TRBD1 or TRBD2, as each matches 5 bases. The germline V gene supplies CDR1 SGHRS and CDR2 YFSETQ. Between the V and J ends, shortened by 5 bases and 0 bases respectively, the junction contains 13 bases. The CDR3 contains 15 residues, cysteine and phenylalanine counted. Just CDR3 DNA is preserved here, 45 bases in frame from base 1.